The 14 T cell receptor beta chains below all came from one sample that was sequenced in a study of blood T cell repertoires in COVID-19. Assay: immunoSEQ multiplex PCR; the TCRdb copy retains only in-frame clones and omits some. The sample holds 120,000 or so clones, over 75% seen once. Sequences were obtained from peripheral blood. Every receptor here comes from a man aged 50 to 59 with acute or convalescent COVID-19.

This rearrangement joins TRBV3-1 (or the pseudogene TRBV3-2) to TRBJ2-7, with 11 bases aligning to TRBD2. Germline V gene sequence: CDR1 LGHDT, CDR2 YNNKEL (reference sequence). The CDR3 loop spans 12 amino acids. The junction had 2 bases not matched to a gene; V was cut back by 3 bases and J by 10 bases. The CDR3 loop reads CASSHGTSGQYF. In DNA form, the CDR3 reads TGTGCCAGCAGCCACGGGACTAGCGGCCAGTACTTC.

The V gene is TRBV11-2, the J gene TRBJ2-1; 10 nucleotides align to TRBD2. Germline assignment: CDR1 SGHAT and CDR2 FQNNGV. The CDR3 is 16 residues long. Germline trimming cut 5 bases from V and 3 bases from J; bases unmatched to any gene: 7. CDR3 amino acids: CASSTESGRVYNEQFF. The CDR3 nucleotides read TGTGCCAGCAGCACCGAAAGCGGGAGGGTCTACAATGAGCAGTTCTTC.

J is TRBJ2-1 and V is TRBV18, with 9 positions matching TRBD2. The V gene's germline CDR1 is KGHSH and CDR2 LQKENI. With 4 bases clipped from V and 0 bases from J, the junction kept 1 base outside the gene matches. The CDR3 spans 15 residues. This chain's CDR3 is CASSLAGDSYNEQFF. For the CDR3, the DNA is TGTGCCAGCTCACTAGCGGGAGACTCCTACAATGAGCAGTTCTTC.

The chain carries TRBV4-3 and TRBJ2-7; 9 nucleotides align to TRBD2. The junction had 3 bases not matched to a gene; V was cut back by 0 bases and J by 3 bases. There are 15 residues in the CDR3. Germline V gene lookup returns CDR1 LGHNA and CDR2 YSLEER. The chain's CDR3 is CASSQEWTSDYEQYF. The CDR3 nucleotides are TGCGCCAGCAGCCAAGAGTGGACTAGCGACTACGAGCAGTACTTC.

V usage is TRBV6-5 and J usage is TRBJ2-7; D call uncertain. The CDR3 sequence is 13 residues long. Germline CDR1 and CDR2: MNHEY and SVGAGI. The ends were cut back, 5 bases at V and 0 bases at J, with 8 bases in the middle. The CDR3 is CASSTDFSYEQYF. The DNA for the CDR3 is TGTGCCAGCAGTACTGACTTCTCCTACGAGCAGTACTTC.

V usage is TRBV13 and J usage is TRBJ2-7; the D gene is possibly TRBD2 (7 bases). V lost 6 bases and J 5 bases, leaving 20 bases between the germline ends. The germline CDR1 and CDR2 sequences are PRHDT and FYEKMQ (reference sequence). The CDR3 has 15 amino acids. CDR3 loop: CASSFQGGGLDEQYF. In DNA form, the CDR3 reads TGTGCCAGCAGTTTCCAAGGGGGGGGCCTGGACGAGCAGTACTTC.

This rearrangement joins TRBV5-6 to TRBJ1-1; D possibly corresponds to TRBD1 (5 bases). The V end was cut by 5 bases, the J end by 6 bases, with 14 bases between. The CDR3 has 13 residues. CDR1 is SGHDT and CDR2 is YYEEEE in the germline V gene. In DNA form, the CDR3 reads TGTGCCAGCAGAATAAGGGGTTGGTCTGAAGCTTTCTTT. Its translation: CASRIRGWSEAFF.

CDR3 sequence: CASRPPSNYGYTF. The CDR3 DNA reads TGTGCCAGCAGGCCACCGAGTAACTATGGCTACACCTTC. The chain uses TRBV6-5 and TRBJ1-2; D gene uncertain. The CDR3 totals 13 residues. Trimming cost V 6 bases and J 1 base, with 9 bases left between them. The germline gives CDR1 MNHEY, CDR2 SVGAGI.

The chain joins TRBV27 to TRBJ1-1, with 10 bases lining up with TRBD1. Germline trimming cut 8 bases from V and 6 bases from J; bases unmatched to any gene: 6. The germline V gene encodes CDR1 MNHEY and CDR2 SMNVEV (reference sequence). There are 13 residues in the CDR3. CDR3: CASLTGGSAEAFF. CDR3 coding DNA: TGTGCCAGCCTGACAGGGGGCTCTGCTGAAGCTTTCTTT.

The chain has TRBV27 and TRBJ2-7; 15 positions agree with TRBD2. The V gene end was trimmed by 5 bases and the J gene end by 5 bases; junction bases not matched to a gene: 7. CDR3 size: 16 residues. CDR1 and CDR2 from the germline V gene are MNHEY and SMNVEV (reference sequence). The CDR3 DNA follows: TGTGCCAGCAGTCCCGGACTAGCGGGAGGGCCCCACGAGCAGTACTTC. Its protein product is CASSPGLAGGPHEQYF.

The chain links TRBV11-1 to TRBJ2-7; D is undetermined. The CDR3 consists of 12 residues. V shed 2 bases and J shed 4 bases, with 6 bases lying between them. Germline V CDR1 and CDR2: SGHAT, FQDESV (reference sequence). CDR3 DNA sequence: TGTGCCAGCAGCTTATCTAGGTACGAGCAGTACTTC. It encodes CASSLSRYEQYF.

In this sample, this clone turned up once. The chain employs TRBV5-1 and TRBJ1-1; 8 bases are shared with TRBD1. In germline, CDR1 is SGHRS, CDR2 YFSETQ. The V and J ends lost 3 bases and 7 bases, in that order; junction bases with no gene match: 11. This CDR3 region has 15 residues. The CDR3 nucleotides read TGCGCCAGCAGCTCAACCCCTATGGACAGGGATGAAGCTTTCTTT. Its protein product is CASSSTPMDRDEAFF.

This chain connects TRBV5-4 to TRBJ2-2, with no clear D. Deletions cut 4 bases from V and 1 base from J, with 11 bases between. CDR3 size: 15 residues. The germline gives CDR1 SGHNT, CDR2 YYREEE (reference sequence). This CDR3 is CASSARSRNTGELFF. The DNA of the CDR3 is TGTGCCAGCAGCGCCCGCTCTAGGAACACCGGGGAGCTGTTTTTT.

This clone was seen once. CDR3 in amino acids: CASSLEGVRQTQYF. In nucleotides, the CDR3 is TGCGCCAGCAGCTTGGAGGGAGTTCGACAGACCCAGTACTTC. The V gene is TRBV5-1, the J gene TRBJ2-5; maybe TRBD2 (5 bases). Germline V gene sequence: CDR1 SGHRS, CDR2 YFSETQ. The CDR3 has 14 amino acids. V was pared by 0 bases and J by 6 bases, with 12 bases between.